What follows is one T cell receptor beta chain and its context. What it recognizes is unknown. This may be a read error: a much more frequent sequence differs by one nucleotide. The data derive from a study of human T cells and chemical hapten exposure. Study results and limitations: Large CDR3 similarity clusters arose significantly more often from expanded TCRs than from controls. It should be noted that donors had alopecia, so their immune response may differ from healthy people's.

The V gene's germline CDR1 is MNHNY and CDR2 SVGAGI (reference sequence). The CDR3 consists of 12 residues. Regarding time point: patch test 1, 2 weeks after DPC sensitization. Sample treatment: therapeutic diphenylcyclopropenone sensitization with weekly scalp DPC. TCRdb independently ran MiXCR on the RACE reads; one entry per CDR3 protein. The sample carries tens of thousands of distinct CDR3 sequences, around 11% recorded once. Sequenced here: whole blood, sampled in connection with sensitization to the hapten diphenylcyclopropenone (DPC). The receptor was derived from a woman between 45 and 65 years old with alopecia areata. Some clones in this sample may be carry-over from other donors' samples. The V gene is TRBV6-6, the J gene TRBJ2-7; TRBD1 or TRBD2 may be the D gene (5 bases each). DNA of the CDR3: TGTGCCTGCAGTTCACGGGGCGACGAGCAGTACTTC. Translation: CACSSRGDEQYF.